The 26 T cell receptor beta chains below were found in one sample sequenced in a study of persistence of HIV-infected CD4 T cells. Anti-CD3/anti-CD28 beads served as a nonspecific positive control stimulus. Responding CD4+ T cells were sorted by upregulation of both CD40 ligand and CD69. No antigens are known for them. This was the immunoSEQ version 4 assay in survey mode. The table came from immunoSEQ multiplex PCR; TCRdb's copy has only in-frame clones and leaves some out. The table shows about 43,000 clones, with roughly nine tenths occurring only once. The starting material was CD4+ T cells sorted from PBMCs after roughly 18-hour stimulation, obtained from a patient who received antiretroviral therapy. All receptors derive from an adult man with HIV who was CMV-seropositive.

This clone was observed a single time. The rearrangement uses TRBV6-2 or TRBV6-3 and TRBJ1-6; TRBD1 aligns across 11 bases. Trimming removed 5 bases from V and 9 bases from J; junction bases left unmatched: 3. In germline, CDR1 is MNHEY, CDR2 SVGEGT. The length of the CDR3 is 14 residues. The CDR3 reads CASSKDRGPSPLHF. The CDR3 DNA sequence: TGTGCCAGCAGTAAGGACAGGGGGCCTTCACCCCTCCACTTT.

The chain carries TRBV2 and TRBJ1-5; D is ambiguous. The CDR3 consists of 12 residues. The V and J ends lost 1 base and 6 bases respectively, with 4 bases between them. Per the germline V gene, CDR1 is SNHLY and CDR2 is FYNNEI. CDR3 coding DNA: TGTGCCAGCAGTGAAGAGGGTCAGCCCCAGCATTTT. It yields the protein CASSEEGQPQHF.

The chain links TRBV6-5 to TRBJ2-1; the match to TRBD1 covers 10 bases. V was pared by 2 bases and J by 9 bases, with 10 bases of the junction left unmatched. Germline CDR1 is MNHEY and CDR2 is SVGAGI. The CDR3 loop spans 16 amino acids. The CDR3 region is CASSYPRDRGPSEQFF. The CDR3 DNA follows: TGTGCCAGCAGTTACCCCCGGGACAGGGGCCCCAGTGAGCAGTTCTTC.

The chain recombines TRBV12-3 or TRBV12-4 with TRBJ2-3; D might be TRBD1 (5 bases). The CDR3 has 13 residues. V lost 8 bases and J lost 2, with 11 bases in between. The CDR3 coding sequence is TGTGCCAGCGTCAGGGCGGACACAGATACGCAGTATTTT. It encodes CASVRADTDTQYF.

This chain connects TRBV28 to TRBJ1-6, with 9 bases lining up with TRBD1. Germline values: CDR1 MDHEN, CDR2 SYDVKM. This CDR3 contains 16 residues. The ends lost 6 bases at V and 7 bases at J; junction bases unmatched: 10. The CDR3 spells CASSSSGQGFNSPLHF. The CDR3 DNA reads as TGTGCCAGCAGCTCGTCGGGACAGGGATTCAATTCACCCCTCCACTTT.

This clone has just one count. This chain joins TRBV5-1 and TRBJ1-2; TRBD1 aligns across 7 bases. CDR1 and CDR2 from the germline V gene are SGHRS and YFSETQ. V trimming: 4 bases; J trimming: 8 bases; junction bases outside the gene matches: 20. The CDR3 is 17 residues long. The CDR3 nucleotides read TGCGCCAGCAGCCCCTCGCTTAGCCGGACAGGTTTACAGGGCTACACCTTC. Translation gives CASSPSLSRTGLQGYTF.

This chain links TRBV6-5 with TRBJ2-5, with D possibly TRBD1 on 6 matching bases. The V gene's germline CDR1 is MNHEY and CDR2 SVGAGI. This CDR3 has 15 residues. The V end was cut by 6 bases, the J end by 0 bases, with 14 bases between. CDR3 protein: CASRKMDRYQETQYF. In DNA, the CDR3 is TGTGCCAGCAGGAAGATGGACAGATACCAAGAGACCCAGTACTTC.

The chain joins TRBV9 to TRBJ2-3; D ambiguous. The CDR3 consists of 13 residues. The germline V and J ends were trimmed by 0 bases and 5 bases, with 7 bases remaining between them. The germline CDR1 and CDR2 sequences are SGDLS and YYNGEE. Here the CDR3 DNA reads TGTGCCAGCAGCGTAGGGTTTCAAGATACGCAGTATTTT. Residues: CASSVGFQDTQYF. The variable domain in full, with the rest retrieved from reference TRBV9 and TRBJ2-3, is DSGVTQTPKHLITATGQRVTLRCSPRSGDLSVYWYQQSLDQGLQFLIQYYNGEERAKGNILERFSAQQFPDLHSELNLSSLELGDSALYFCASSVGFQDTQYFGPGTRLTVL.

The CDR3 nucleotides are TGTGCCAGCAGACCCCTCGTGAGGGACCATGGCTACACCTTC. Protein product: CASRPLVRDHGYTF. The V call is TRBV2, the J call TRBJ1-2; possible D gene TRBD1, 5 bases. V lost 6 bases to trimming and J lost 6 bases, with 17 bases between them. The V gene's germline CDR1 is SNHLY and CDR2 FYNNEI. The CDR3 contains 14 residues.

This chain uses TRBV7-2 with TRBJ2-1, with D unclear. The germline gives CDR1 SGHTA, CDR2 FQGNSA. The CDR3 is made up of 15 amino acids. The V end was cut by 3 bases, the J end by 5 bases, with 14 bases between. The CDR3 reads CASSLAVRKDNEQFF. CDR3 in DNA: TGTGCCAGCAGCTTGGCAGTCAGGAAGGACAATGAGCAGTTCTTC.

This clone was found once. CDR3 sequence (DNA): TGTGCCAGCAGTAATTTTCCGGGACAGAATATCCCCCTCCACTTT. It specifies CASSNFPGQNIPLHF. This chain links TRBV6-5 with TRBJ1-6; 7 nucleotides align to TRBD1. CDR1 is MNHEY, CDR2 SVGAGI, per germline. V was pared by 5 bases and J by 13 bases, with 14 bases of the junction left unmatched. This CDR3 has 15 amino acids.

The rearrangement links TRBV19 to TRBJ1-1; D is possibly TRBD1 (6 bases). CDR3 length: 13 amino acids. Per the germline V gene, CDR1 is LNHDA and CDR2 is SQIVND (reference sequence). V lost 5 bases to trimming and J lost 3 bases, with 10 bases between them. The CDR3 sequence: CASSAQGYTEAFF. The CDR3 region has the DNA TGTGCCAGTAGTGCCCAGGGGTACACTGAAGCTTTCTTT.

The genes are TRBV10-2 and TRBJ1-1; no definite D call. V lost 9 bases to trimming and J lost 4 bases, with 21 bases between them. Germline V gene data show CDR1 as WSHSY and CDR2 as SAAADI. CDR3 length: 15 amino acids. The CDR3 sequence is CASSTWRLSSTEAFF. As DNA, the CDR3 is TGCGCCAGTTCTACGTGGAGGCTCTCGAGCACTGAAGCTTTCTTT.

The chain has TRBV5-1 and TRBJ2-7, with D possibly matching TRBD1 (5 bases). In germline, CDR1 is SGHRS, CDR2 YFSETQ. Trimming took off 4 bases at V and 2 bases at J, with 16 bases between the two ends. The CDR3 has 15 amino acids. CDR3 in DNA: TGCGCCAGCAGCGCCTCAGGGTCCCTCCCCTACGAGCAGTACTTC. Amino acids: CASSASGSLPYEQYF.

J is TRBJ2-3 and V is TRBV5-1; 8 bases map to TRBD1. With 7 bases clipped from V and 2 bases from J, the junction kept 15 bases outside the gene matches. CDR3 size: 17 residues. Germline V gives CDR1 SGHRS, CDR2 YFSETQ. The CDR3 spells CASRERQGPSPTDTQYF. CDR3 sequence (DNA): TGCGCCAGCCGGGAACGACAGGGGCCCTCCCCCACAGATACGCAGTATTTT.

This chain links TRBV19 with TRBJ2-2; D is undetermined. This CDR3 spans 12 amino acids. V was clipped by 2 bases and J by 6 bases, with 4 bases between them. Germline CDR1 is LNHDA and CDR2 is SQIVND (reference sequence). The CDR3 sequence is CASSIYPGELFF. As DNA, the CDR3 is TGTGCCAGTAGTATATATCCCGGGGAGCTGTTTTTT.

The chain joins TRBV2 to TRBJ1-5; D is perhaps TRBD1 (5 bases). Per germline, CDR1 SNHLY and CDR2 FYNNEI. Trimming left V 4 bases short and J 4 bases short, with 14 bases between. CDR3 length: 15 amino acids. The CDR3 bases are TGTGCCAGCAGTGGGGCGGGACGTCTAAATCAGCCCCAGCATTTT. Translation gives CASSGAGRLNQPQHF.

Only one count was recorded for this clone. This chain joins TRBV27 and TRBJ1-1, with D perhaps matching TRBD1 (6 bases). Looked up from germline, CDR1 is MNHEY and CDR2 is SMNVEV (reference sequence). Trimming stripped 2 bases from V and 5 bases from J, with 9 bases between. The CDR3 length is 13 residues. Here the CDR3 DNA reads TGTGCCAGCAGTTTACAAACAGGGACTGAAGCTTTCTTT. Encoded protein: CASSLQTGTEAFF.

This clone turned up a few times. The junction departs from the called germline gene at one end, perhaps through a read error. This sequence joins TRBV24-1 and TRBJ1-1; D not certain. The CDR3 has 9 amino acids. Germline-derived CDR1 and CDR2 are KGHDR and SFDVKD. This CDR3 reads CATKSEAFF. As DNA, the CDR3 is TGTGCGACCAAGTCGGAGGCTTTCTTT.

The V call is TRBV3-1 (or the pseudogene TRBV3-2), the J call TRBJ1-6, with D possibly TRBD1 on 5 matching bases. This CDR3 spans 13 amino acids. Germline assignment: CDR1 LGHDT and CDR2 YNNKEL (reference sequence). V lost 2 bases to trimming and J lost 7 bases, with 6 bases between them. The CDR3 sequence: CASSQSGNSPLHF. CDR3 nucleotides: TGTGCCAGCAGCCAATCAGGGAATTCACCCCTCCACTTT.

The chain carries TRBV7-2 and TRBJ1-5; D remains ambiguous. Between the trimmed V and J ends, which lost 3 bases and 4 bases, there was a span of 7 bases. The CDR3 totals 13 residues. Germline V gene lookup returns CDR1 SGHTA and CDR2 FQGNSA. CDR3 bases: TGTGCCAGCAGCTTTCAAGGGAATCAGCCCCAGCATTTT. Translating it yields CASSFQGNQPQHF.

The V and J genes are TRBV27 and TRBJ1-6; tentatively, D is TRBD1 (6 bases). CDR3 size: 13 residues. The V gene lost 5 bases and the J gene lost 13 bases, with 15 bases spanning the gap. CDR1 and CDR2 (germline): MNHEY, SMNVEV (reference sequence). The CDR3 DNA reads TGTGCCAGCAGTCTGACACAGGGTAACCCCCTCCACTTT. This sequence encodes CASSLTQGNPLHF.

This rearrangement joins TRBV4-2 to TRBJ1-2; 8 positions agree with TRBD1. J gave up 4 bases and V 1 base, and 11 bases lay outside the gene matches. Germline-derived CDR1 and CDR2 are LGHNA and YNFKEQ. CDR3 size: 17 residues. CDR3 in DNA: TGTGCCAGCAGCCAAGCAGGCCAGGGGGCCTTTCGCTATGGCTACACCTTC. This gives the protein CASSQAGQGAFRYGYTF.

In this sample, this clone turned up once. V and J are TRBV19 and TRBJ1-1, with 8 bases lining up with TRBD1. Looked up from germline, CDR1 is LNHDA and CDR2 is SQIVND (reference sequence). The CDR3 consists of 15 residues. The V segment lost 3 bases and the J segment 5 bases; nucleotides outside the gene matches: 8. CDR3 DNA: TGTGCCAGTAGTATCCAAGGACAGGGCGGAACTGAAGCTTTCTTT. Its protein is CASSIQGQGGTEAFF. Together with reference TRBV19 and TRBJ1-1, the CDR3 gives the full variable domain: DGGITQSPKYLFRKEGQNVTLSCEQNLNHDAMYWYRQDPGQGLRLIYYSQIVNDFQKGDIAEGYSVSREKKESFPLTVTSAQKNPTAFYLCASSIQGQGGTEAFFGQGTRLTVV.

The V gene is TRBV7-9, the J gene TRBJ2-5; 8 nucleotides align to TRBD1. Germline V gene sequence: CDR1 SEHNR, CDR2 FQNEAQ (reference sequence). CDR3 length: 15 residues. Germline trimming cut 4 bases from V and 5 bases from J; bases unmatched to any gene: 9. The CDR3 DNA is TGTGCCAGCAGCTCGAAACAGGGGGTATTGGAGACCCAGTACTTC. Protein product: CASSSKQGVLETQYF.

The rearrangement uses TRBV5-1 and TRBJ2-7; no clear D. The CDR3 is made up of 12 amino acids. V was cut by 1 base and J by 2 bases, with 4 bases left in between. Germline lookup yields CDR1 SGHRS and CDR2 YFSETQ. The CDR3 reads CASSLTAYEQYF. CDR3 DNA sequence: TGCGCCAGCAGCTTGACGGCCTACGAGCAGTACTTC.